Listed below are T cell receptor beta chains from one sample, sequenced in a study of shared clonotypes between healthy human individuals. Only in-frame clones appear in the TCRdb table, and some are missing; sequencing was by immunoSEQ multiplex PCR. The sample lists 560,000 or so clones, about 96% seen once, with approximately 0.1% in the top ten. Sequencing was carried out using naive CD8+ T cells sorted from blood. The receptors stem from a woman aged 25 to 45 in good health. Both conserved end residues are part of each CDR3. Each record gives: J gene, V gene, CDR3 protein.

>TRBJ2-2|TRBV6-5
CASTPGTMTGELFF
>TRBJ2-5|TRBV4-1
CASSHVSHQETQYF
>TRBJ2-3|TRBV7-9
CASSPGGTDTQYF
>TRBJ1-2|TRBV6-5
CASTLAGGGGSYTF
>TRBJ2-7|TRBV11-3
CASSLGGLPYEQYF
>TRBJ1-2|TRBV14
CASSLDFSGTHGYTF
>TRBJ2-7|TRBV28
CASLGGAAPYEQYF
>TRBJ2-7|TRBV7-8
CASTRGDAYEQYF
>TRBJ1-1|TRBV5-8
CASSLNRGNTEAFF
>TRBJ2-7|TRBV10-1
CASSEAGGSYEQYF
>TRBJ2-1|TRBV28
CASSLGSDNEQFF
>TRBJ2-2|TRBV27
CASSRTSGGPGELFF
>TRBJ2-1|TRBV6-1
CASGSDYNEQFF
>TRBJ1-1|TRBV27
CASSLSRGTEAFF
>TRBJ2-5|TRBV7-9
CASSPGTSGLETQYF
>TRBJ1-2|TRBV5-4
CASSSLDRALLDYGYTF
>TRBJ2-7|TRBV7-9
CASIRDSSYEQYF
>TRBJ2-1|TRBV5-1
CASSFFRGQHNEQFF
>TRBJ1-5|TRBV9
CASSSGQDGGNQPQHF
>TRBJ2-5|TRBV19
CASSNERQETQYF
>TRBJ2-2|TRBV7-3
CASSSPTGELFF
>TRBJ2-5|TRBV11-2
CASSLGRAETQYF
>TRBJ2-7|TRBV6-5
CASTPNDRTYEQYF
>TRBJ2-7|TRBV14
CASSQGLAGGGYEQYF
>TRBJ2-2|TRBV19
CASRWGGGTGELFF
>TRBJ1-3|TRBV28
CASTTGYTIYF
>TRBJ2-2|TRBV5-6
CASSLGGRRFKYTGELFF
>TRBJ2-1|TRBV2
CASTQTSGNEQFF
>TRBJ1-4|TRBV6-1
CASSTGDEKLFF
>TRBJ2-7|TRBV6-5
CASSRSSYDYEQYF
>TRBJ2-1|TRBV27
CASSFVSGSYNEQFF
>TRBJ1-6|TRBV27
CASRDPIRNKNAPLHF
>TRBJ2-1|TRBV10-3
CAISESGVQSEQFF
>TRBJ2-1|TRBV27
CASSTGGNEQFF
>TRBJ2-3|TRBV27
CASSVLAGSETDTQYF
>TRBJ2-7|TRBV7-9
CASSRADRLYEQYF
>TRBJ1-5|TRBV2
CASSLGQGDQPQHF
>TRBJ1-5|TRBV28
CASSLGGRMYSNQPQHF
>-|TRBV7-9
CASSPVGSAGAYEQYF
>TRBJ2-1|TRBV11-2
CASSSRTRGTYNEQFF
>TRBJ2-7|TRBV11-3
CASSFQVGSEQYF
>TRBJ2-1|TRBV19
CASSMYLAGPDEQFF
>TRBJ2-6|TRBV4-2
CASSVTGSGANVLTF
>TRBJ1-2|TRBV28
CASSSGAGGYPNYGYTF
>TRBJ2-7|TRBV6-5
CASSYGSDTYEQYF
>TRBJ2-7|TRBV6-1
CASRTDRGIFYEQYF
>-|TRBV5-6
CASSFLGEQYF
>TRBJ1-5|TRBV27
CASSSWGDQPQHF